This T cell receptor (beta chain) was sequenced for a study of blood T cell repertoires in COVID-19. Across the study: The United States, Italy and Spain were the sources of the acute and convalescent COVID-19 samples. In each case, the material was cDNA or gDNA derived from T cells, B-cell-depleted T cells, or PBMCs.

During active infection, Seattle patients enrolled and were then monitored through disease. As originally analysed: The authors estimated nucleated cell counts from reference gene primer amplification. The protocol was immunoSEQ multiplex PCR, while the TCRdb copy is restricted to in-frame clones and leaves out a portion. The V and J calls and clone size are taken from that table; D and trimming were inferred from the DNA. The table shows roughly 230,000 clones, with roughly 89% occurring only once. This clone came up a few times. V was pared by 4 bases and J by 3 bases, with 7 bases of the junction left unmatched. The CDR3 length is 15 residues. CDR1 is SGHNT, CDR2 YYREEE, per germline (reference sequence).

The J gene is TRBJ1-2, the V gene TRBV5-4; 9 bases line up with TRBD1. The clonotype comes from a woman aged 55-70 years with COVID-19, enrolled during active disease. Sequenced input: peripheral blood. Written as DNA, the CDR3 is TGTGCCAGCAGCAGTGACAGGGGGAGATACTATGGCTACACCTTC. It codes for CASSSDRGRYYGYTF.